This T cell receptor (beta chain) was obtained from a study of T cells in Graves' hyperthyroidism and ophthalmopathy. Overall study findings and caveats: Ophthalmopathy and stable hyperthyroidism were separated by a 13 V-J model. Blood held most thyroid clonotypes expanded above 0.001 frequency.

This clonotype was observed a single time. The antigen remains unidentified. Disease lasting under 3 months, a NOSPECS grade of at least 4, and a Clinical Activity Score of at least 3 were features of the ophthalmopathy patients. Germline CDR1 and CDR2: MNHNS and SASEGT. The CDR3 runs 16 residues. V lost 6 bases and J lost 0; bases outside the gene matches: 10. The TCR beta CDR3 regions underwent amplification using RNA transcripts as the source. In the first-round RT-PCR of the TCR CDR3, the HTBI primer set was used. TCRdb re-called the multiplex PCR reads through MiXCR, storing one row per CDR3 protein. The table shows about 600,000 distinct CDR3 sequences, with more than 15% occurring only once.

Source material: blood. The receptor comes from a woman aged 40 to 50 with Graves' ophthalmopathy. V and J are TRBV6-1 and TRBJ1-2; 7 nucleotides agree with TRBD1. CDR3 coding DNA: TGTGCCAGCAGGGGACAGACACAAAGCCCTAACTATGGCTACACCTTC. Translating gives CASRGQTQSPNYGYTF.